The sequence of this TCR beta chain was determined in a study of immune heterogeneity within non-small cell lung tumors. Study-wide background: There were 4 squamous cell carcinomas, around 11 non-squamous carcinomas and 1 tumor not otherwise specified.

General observations from the study: Alongside site-unique high-frequency clones, identical dominant CDR3 beta clonotypes recurred across tumor sites within a patient.

At least ten counts were recorded for this clonotype. Its antigen is unknown. Template came from bulk tumor genomic DNA, at roughly 600 ng per sample. Several biopsies were spaced far apart within each primary tumor and obtained as surgery took place. Curative surgery was undertaken by patients, who had untreated, newly diagnosed non-small cell lung cancer. Donation came from patients with newly diagnosed non-small cell lung cancer who were having surgery with curative intent. Germline V gene data show CDR1 as LGHDT and CDR2 as YNNKEL (reference sequence). V was shortened by 1 base and J by 2 bases, with 15 bases between the two germline ends. The CDR3 covers 16 residues. A multiplex PCR containing 32 V primers and 13 J primers was used to amplify TCR beta CDR3. Each CDR3 protein gets one entry after TCRdb re-called the multiplex PCR reads with MiXCR. The table lists roughly 13,000 distinct CDR3 sequences, under 25% of them singletons, with roughly 4.2% in the top ten.

This clonotype was obtained from a man in his 60s with non-small cell lung cancer. The V gene is TRBV3-1, the J gene TRBJ2-7, with D perhaps matching TRBD2 (5 bases). Input material: lung tumor tissue. For the CDR3, the DNA is TGTGCCAGCAGCCAAGTGGTGGGAGCGCCCGCCTACGAGCAGTACTTC. It specifies CASSQVVGAPAYEQYF.